The 25 T cell receptor beta chains presented below share a single source sample, sequenced in a study of CD8+CD57+ T cells in acquired aplastic anemia. Profiles of TCR beta VDJ and CDR3 were generated from a genomic DNA template. From the reads, TCRdb called clonotypes with MiXCR, one entry per CDR3 protein. The repertoire has around 170,000 distinct CDR3 sequences, 46% of them found once; the top ten carry 2.9%. The sequencing sample was made of sorted CD4+, CD8+, or CD8+CD57+ T cells (not recorded which) from PBMCs. Receptors originate from a human donor in good health.

This clonotype has just a few counts. The V call is TRBV2, the J call TRBJ1-2; 8 bases line up with TRBD1. Trimming took 3 bases from V and 8 from J; bases not matched to a gene: 11. This CDR3 is built from 15 residues. Germline assignment: CDR1 SNHLY and CDR2 FYNNEI. Here the CDR3 reads CASSDSWQGAAGYTF. The CDR3 DNA reads TGTGCCAGCAGTGATTCATGGCAGGGGGCCGCAGGCTACACCTTC.

This sequence joins TRBV6-5 and TRBJ1-2; maybe TRBD1 (5 bases). Per the germline V gene, CDR1 is MNHEY and CDR2 is SVGAGI. CDR3 size: 15 residues. Trimming removed 0 bases at V and 8 bases at J, with 16 bases between. CDR3 bases: TGTGCCAGCAGTTACTCGGGGGGGAGGGAAGGCGGCTACACCTTC. It is translated as CASSYSGGREGGYTF.

The chain carries TRBV29-1 and TRBJ1-5, with D tentatively TRBD1 (5 bases). V lost 4 bases and J 2 bases, leaving 12 bases between the germline ends. Germline V gives CDR1 SQVTM, CDR2 ANQGSEA. The CDR3 spans 14 residues. CDR3 nucleotides: TGCAGCGTTGCCTCGGGGGGGGGCAATCAGCCCCAGCATTTT. Its translation: CSVASGGGNQPQHF.

V and J are TRBV25-1 and TRBJ1-4; the D is unclear. The CDR3 consists of 10 residues. Trimming pared 5 bases from V and 7 bases from J, leaving 2 bases between. Germline V gene data show CDR1 as MGHDK and CDR2 as SYGVNS. CDR3 coding DNA: TGTGCCAGCAGTAGTGAAAAACTGTTTTTT. Protein: CASSSEKLFF.

The rearrangement links TRBV29-1 to TRBJ2-5; either TRBD1 or TRBD2 may fit D (6 bases each). There are 14 residues in the CDR3. Between the trimmed V and J ends, which lost 6 bases and 2 bases, there was a span of 16 bases. The germline CDR1 and CDR2 sequences are SQVTM and ANQGSEA. The CDR3 DNA reads TGCAGCGTCGCGAGGGGGGCGGGACAAGAGACCCAGTACTTC. Translating it yields CSVARGAGQETQYF.

This chain links TRBV19 with TRBJ1-5; 9 bases are shared with TRBD1. Germline CDR1 is LNHDA and CDR2 is SQIVND (reference sequence). J gave up 6 bases and V 5 bases, and 11 bases lay outside the gene matches. The CDR3 runs to 16 residues. The CDR3 spells CASSGGGQGSFQPQHF. The DNA of the CDR3 is TGTGCCAGTAGTGGGGGGGGACAGGGATCTTTTCAGCCCCAGCATTTT.

This clonotype was seen repeatedly, ten times or more. This sequence joins TRBV12-3 or TRBV12-4 and TRBJ2-7; the match to TRBD2 covers 11 bases. This CDR3 region has 15 residues. V lost 5 bases and J lost 6; bases outside the gene matches: 9. The CDR3 loop is CASSIPTSGIFEQYF. CDR3 DNA: TGTGCCAGCAGTATCCCGACTAGCGGGATTTTCGAGCAGTACTTC.

This clonotype was observed many times. This chain joins TRBV6-2 or TRBV6-3 and TRBJ2-7, with a possible D match to TRBD1 (6 bases). There are 17 residues in the CDR3. Trimming left V 2 bases short and J 2 bases short, with 19 bases between. Germline CDR1 MNHEY, CDR2 SVGEGT. The CDR3 DNA reads TGTGCCAGCAGTTACCCTAGGGTGGGGACAAGAGCCTACGAGCAGTACTTC. It translates to CASSYPRVGTRAYEQYF.

V is TRBV20-1 and J is TRBJ2-1; D possibly uses TRBD1 or TRBD2 (6 bases each). Germline-derived CDR1 and CDR2 are DFQATT and SNEGSKA (reference sequence). With 0 bases removed from V and 8 bases from J, the gap between germline ends came to 14 bases. The CDR3 is 14 amino acids. Here the CDR3 DNA reads TGCAGTGCTAGAGATCCACAGGGCGGGGATGAGCAGTTCTTC. Its translation is CSARDPQGGDEQFF.

This clonotype has just a few counts. This chain joins TRBV18 and TRBJ2-1; unclear D gene. With 2 bases removed from V and 7 bases from J, the gap between germline ends came to 6 bases. Looked up from germline, CDR1 is KGHSH and CDR2 is LQKENI. The CDR3 is made up of 12 amino acids. CDR3 protein: CASSPGRNEQFF. In DNA form, the CDR3 reads TGTGCCAGCTCACCAGGCAGGAATGAGCAGTTCTTC.

This clonotype has ten or more counts. The J gene is TRBJ1-1, the V gene TRBV7-2, with 9 positions matching TRBD1. The CDR3 has 16 amino acids. The junction had 6 bases not matched to a gene; V was cut back by 4 bases and J by 0 bases. Germline lookup yields CDR1 SGHTA and CDR2 FQGNSA. The CDR3 sequence is CASSSQGARLNTEAFF. The DNA of the CDR3 is TGTGCCAGCAGCTCACAGGGGGCGAGGCTGAACACTGAAGCTTTCTTT.

The chain recombines TRBV5-1 with TRBJ2-3, with D possibly being TRBD2 (6 bases). Germline CDR1 is SGHRS and CDR2 is YFSETQ. Trimming pared 4 bases from V and 0 bases from J, leaving 15 bases between. The CDR3 is 16 residues long. The DNA of the CDR3 is TGCGCCAGCAGCACCGGGCTAGCGCGGAGCACAGATACGCAGTATTTT. Translated, it gives CASSTGLARSTDTQYF.

V and J are TRBV6-1 and TRBJ2-2; no definite D call. V lost 4 bases and J 5 bases, leaving 8 bases between the germline ends. Per the germline V gene, CDR1 is MNHNS and CDR2 is SASEGT. The CDR3 sequence is 13 residues long. CDR3 sequence: CASSVRETGELFF. Written as DNA, the CDR3 is TGTGCCAGCAGTGTAAGGGAAACCGGGGAGCTGTTTTTT.

This clonotype came up a few times. This chain joins TRBV7-2 and TRBJ1-1; no reliable D call. The ends were cut back, 5 bases at V and 1 base at J, with 11 bases in the middle. The CDR3 sequence is 14 residues long. Germline V CDR1 and CDR2: SGHTA, FQGNSA. CDR3 coding DNA: TGTGCCAGCAGCCAGTCACTCGCGAACACTGAAGCTTTCTTT. Translating it yields CASSQSLANTEAFF.

This clonotype appeared a few times. The chain recombines TRBV19 with TRBJ2-5; 12 positions match TRBD2. After removal of 1 base from V and 2 bases from J, the junction contained 2 bases not matched to a gene. The CDR3 extends over 16 amino acids. The germline gives CDR1 LNHDA, CDR2 SQIVND (reference sequence). CDR3 amino acids: CASSIVLAGGQETQYF. For the CDR3, the DNA is TGTGCCAGTAGTATAGTCCTAGCGGGGGGGCAAGAGACCCAGTACTTC. Combining the CDR3 with reference TRBV19 and TRBJ2-5 gives the whole variable domain DGGITQSPKYLFRKEGQNVTLSCEQNLNHDAMYWYRQDPGQGLRLIYYSQIVNDFQKGDIAEGYSVSREKKESFPLTVTSAQKNPTAFYLCASSIVLAGGQETQYFGPGTRLLVL.

The V call is TRBV11-3, the J call TRBJ2-3; D is possibly TRBD1 (6 bases). V was clipped by 5 bases and J by 3 bases, with 9 bases between them. The CDR3 contains 13 residues. Per germline, CDR1 SGHNT and CDR2 YENEEA. The CDR3 DNA reads TGTGCCAGCAGCAAACAGGGAACAGATACGCAGTATTTT. It codes for CASSKQGTDTQYF.

This clonotype was seen a handful of times. The chain uses TRBV7-6 and TRBJ2-7; D may be TRBD1 or TRBD2 (5 bases each). The germline CDR1 and CDR2 sequences are SGHVS and FNYEAQ. V dropped 4 bases and J dropped 6 bases, with 16 bases sitting between them. The CDR3 length is 14 residues. CDR3 sequence: CASSSTGATAEQYF. The CDR3 DNA reads as TGTGCCAGCAGCTCCACCGGGGCCACCGCCGAGCAGTACTTC.

In the case of this clonotype: A much larger clonotype is one base distant, so this may be a read error. The rearrangement uses TRBV5-1 and TRBJ1-1; 8 nucleotides agree with TRBD1. Germline lookup yields CDR1 SGHRS and CDR2 YFSETQ. V lost 9 bases to trimming and J lost 0 bases; unmatched junction nucleotides: 10. The CDR3 consists of 15 residues. The CDR3 here is CATRTGLTVNTEAFF. The CDR3 DNA reads TGCGCCACCCGGACAGGGTTGACAGTGAACACTGAAGCTTTCTTT.

This clonotype occurred many times. V gene TRBV2 combines with J gene TRBJ2-5, with D possibly matching TRBD2 (5 bases). V gave up 6 bases and J gave up 5 bases, with 13 bases separating them. The length of the CDR3 is 13 residues. The germline gives CDR1 SNHLY, CDR2 FYNNEI. For the CDR3, the DNA is TGTGCCAGCAGGAAGGAGGTGGGGGAGACCCAGTACTTC. It is translated as CASRKEVGETQYF. Full variable domain (rest looked up from reference TRBV2 and TRBJ2-5): EPEVTQTPSHQVTQMGQEVILRCVPISNHLYFYWYRQILGQKVEFLVSFYNNEISEKSEIFDDQFSVERPDGSNFTLKIRSTKLEDSAMYFCASRKEVGETQYFGPGTRLLVL.

In this sample, this clonotype turned up many times. J is TRBJ2-1 and V is TRBV20-1; 7 nucleotides match TRBD2. The CDR3 has 15 amino acids. The germline V gene has CDR1 DFQATT and CDR2 SNEGSKA (reference sequence). With V trimmed by 0 bases and J by 6 bases, 8 bases remained unmatched. This CDR3 reads CSARDSGTGGNEQFF. CDR3 bases: TGCAGTGCTAGAGACAGCGGGACGGGGGGCAATGAGCAGTTCTTC.

As for this clonotype: A much larger clonotype is one base distant, so this may be a read error. The J gene is TRBJ2-7, the V gene TRBV11-2, with 7 bases lining up with TRBD1. V gave up 0 bases and J gave up 9 bases; unmatched junction bases: 11. In germline, CDR1 is SGHAT, CDR2 FQNNGV. CDR3 length equals 15 residues. In DNA form, the CDR3 reads TGTGCCAGCAGCTTAGACAGGGGGTTCTCGGGCGGGCAGTACTTC. The encoded protein is CASSLDRGFSGGQYF.

On this clonotype itself: The germline gene is not matched at one end of the junction; a read error may be the cause. This chain joins TRBV25-1 and TRBJ2-5; TRBD2 might be the D (6 bases). Germline V gene data show CDR1 as MGHDK and CDR2 as SYGVNS. This CDR3 spans 12 amino acids. The CDR3 protein is CVSSEGGKTQYF. The CDR3 DNA reads as TGTGTCAGCAGTGAAGGCGGGAAGACTCAGTACTTC.

This chain connects TRBV19 to TRBJ2-7; 10 bases fit TRBD1. The length of the CDR3 is 14 residues. With 8 bases clipped from V and 5 bases from J, the junction kept 9 bases outside the gene matches. From germline, CDR1 is LNHDA and CDR2 SQIVND (reference sequence). CDR3 nucleotides: TGTGCCAGTTCGGCGGGACAGGGGAAAAACGAGCAGTACTTC. Its translation: CASSAGQGKNEQYF.

This clonotype was seen ten or more times. The chain uses TRBV7-9 and TRBJ2-3, with 12 bases identical to TRBD2. V lost 11 bases and J lost 3; bases outside the gene matches: 3. This CDR3 has 13 residues. Germline loops: CDR1 SEHNR, CDR2 FQNEAQ (reference sequence). CDR3 sequence reads: CALAGGVTDTQYF. The CDR3 DNA is TGTGCCCTAGCGGGAGGGGTGACAGATACGCAGTATTTT.

J is TRBJ1-4 and V is TRBV24-1, with 7 nucleotides matching TRBD1. CDR3 length: 12 residues. Germline lookup yields CDR1 KGHDR and CDR2 SFDVKD. Germline trimming cut 1 base from V and 12 bases from J; bases unmatched to any gene: 1. CDR3 sequence (DNA): TGTGCCACCAGTGATTTTCAGGGGGAACTGTTTTTT. This translates into CATSDFQGELFF.